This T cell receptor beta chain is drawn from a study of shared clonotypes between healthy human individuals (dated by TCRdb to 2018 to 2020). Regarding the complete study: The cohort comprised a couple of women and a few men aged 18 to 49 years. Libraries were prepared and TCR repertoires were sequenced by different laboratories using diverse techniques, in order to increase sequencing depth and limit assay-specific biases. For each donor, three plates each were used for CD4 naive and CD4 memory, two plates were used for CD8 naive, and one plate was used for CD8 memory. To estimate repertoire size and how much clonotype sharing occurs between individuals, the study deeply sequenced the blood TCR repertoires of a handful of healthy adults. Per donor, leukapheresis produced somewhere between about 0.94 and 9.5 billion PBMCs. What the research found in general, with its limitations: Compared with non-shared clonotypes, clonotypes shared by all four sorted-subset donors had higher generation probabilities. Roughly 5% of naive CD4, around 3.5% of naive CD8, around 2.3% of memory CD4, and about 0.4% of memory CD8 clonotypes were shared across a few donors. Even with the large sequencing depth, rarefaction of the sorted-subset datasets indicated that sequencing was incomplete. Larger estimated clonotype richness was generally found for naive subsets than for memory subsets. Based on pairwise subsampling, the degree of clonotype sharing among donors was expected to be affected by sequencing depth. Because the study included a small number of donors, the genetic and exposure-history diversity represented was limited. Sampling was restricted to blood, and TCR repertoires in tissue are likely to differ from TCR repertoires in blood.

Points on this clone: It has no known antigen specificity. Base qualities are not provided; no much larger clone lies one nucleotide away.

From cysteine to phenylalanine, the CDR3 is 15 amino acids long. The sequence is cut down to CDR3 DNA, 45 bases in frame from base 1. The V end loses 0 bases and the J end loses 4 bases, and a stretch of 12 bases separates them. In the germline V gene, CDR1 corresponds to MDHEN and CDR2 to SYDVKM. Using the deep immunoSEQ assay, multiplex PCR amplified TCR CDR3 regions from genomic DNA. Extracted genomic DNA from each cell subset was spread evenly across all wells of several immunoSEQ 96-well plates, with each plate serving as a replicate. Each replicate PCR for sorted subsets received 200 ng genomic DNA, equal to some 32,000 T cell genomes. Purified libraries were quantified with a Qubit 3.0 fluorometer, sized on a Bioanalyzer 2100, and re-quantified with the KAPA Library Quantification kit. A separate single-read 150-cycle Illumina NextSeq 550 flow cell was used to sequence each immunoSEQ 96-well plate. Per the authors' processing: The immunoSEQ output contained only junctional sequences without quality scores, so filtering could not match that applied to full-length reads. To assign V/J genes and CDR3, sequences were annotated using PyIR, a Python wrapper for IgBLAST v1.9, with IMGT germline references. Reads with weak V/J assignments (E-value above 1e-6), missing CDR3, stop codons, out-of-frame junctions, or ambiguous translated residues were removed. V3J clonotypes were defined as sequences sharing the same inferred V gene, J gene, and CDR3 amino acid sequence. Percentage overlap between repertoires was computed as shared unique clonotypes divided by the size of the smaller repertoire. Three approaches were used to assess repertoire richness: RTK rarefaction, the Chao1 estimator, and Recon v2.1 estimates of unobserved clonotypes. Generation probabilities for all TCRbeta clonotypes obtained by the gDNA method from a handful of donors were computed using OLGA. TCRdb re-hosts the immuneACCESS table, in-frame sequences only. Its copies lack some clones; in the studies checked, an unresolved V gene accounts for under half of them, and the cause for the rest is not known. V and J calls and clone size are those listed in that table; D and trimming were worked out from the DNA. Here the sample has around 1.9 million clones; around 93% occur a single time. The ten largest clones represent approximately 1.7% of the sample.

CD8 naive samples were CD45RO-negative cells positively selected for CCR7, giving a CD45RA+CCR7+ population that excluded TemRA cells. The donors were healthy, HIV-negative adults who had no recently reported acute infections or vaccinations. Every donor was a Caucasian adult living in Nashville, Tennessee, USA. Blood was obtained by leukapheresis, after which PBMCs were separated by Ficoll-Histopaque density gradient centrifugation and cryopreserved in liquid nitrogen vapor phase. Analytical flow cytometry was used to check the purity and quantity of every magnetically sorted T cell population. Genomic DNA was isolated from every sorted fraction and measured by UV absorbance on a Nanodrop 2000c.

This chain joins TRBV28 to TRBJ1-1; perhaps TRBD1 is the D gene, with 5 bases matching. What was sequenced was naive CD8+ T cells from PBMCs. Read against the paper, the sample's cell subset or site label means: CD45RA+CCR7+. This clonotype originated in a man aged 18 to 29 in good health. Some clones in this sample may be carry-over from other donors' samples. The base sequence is TGTGCCAGCAGTTTATGGCAGGGAAGCCTCACTGAAGCTTTCTTT. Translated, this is CASSLWQGSLTEAFF.